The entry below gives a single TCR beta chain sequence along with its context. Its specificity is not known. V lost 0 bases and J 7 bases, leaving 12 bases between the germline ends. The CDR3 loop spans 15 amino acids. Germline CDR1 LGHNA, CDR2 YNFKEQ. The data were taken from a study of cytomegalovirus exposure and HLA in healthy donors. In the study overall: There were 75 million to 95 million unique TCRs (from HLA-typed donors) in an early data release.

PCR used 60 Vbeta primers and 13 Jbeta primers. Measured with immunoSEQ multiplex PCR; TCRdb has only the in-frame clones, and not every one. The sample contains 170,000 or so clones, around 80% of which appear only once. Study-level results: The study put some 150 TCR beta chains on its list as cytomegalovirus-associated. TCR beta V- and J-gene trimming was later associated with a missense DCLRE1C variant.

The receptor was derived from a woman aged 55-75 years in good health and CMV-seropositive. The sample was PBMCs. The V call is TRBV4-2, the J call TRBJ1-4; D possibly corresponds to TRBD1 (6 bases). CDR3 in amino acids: CASSQENREGEKLFF. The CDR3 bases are TGTGCCAGCAGCCAAGAGAACAGGGAGGGTGAAAAACTGTTTTTT.